This TCR beta chain was sequenced for a study of Ad26.COV2.S vaccination and SARS-CoV-2 variants. Study-wide context: Donor participated within the Ad26.COV2.S arm of the COV1001 trial. Recipients of Ad26.COV2.S got it intramuscularly, once or twice 56 days apart.

Treatment: some 20 received Ad26.COV2.S at low or high dose, single or two shots; roughly five received placebo; per-sample allocation not given. Samples analyzed were those drawn on day 63 after the first vaccine or placebo injection. Details on this clone: Its matching antigen is unknown.

Sequencing was performed with immunoSEQ multiplex PCR; in TCRdb, only in-frame clones are kept and a portion is missing. The table records approximately 500,000 clones, around 88% of them present only once. Germline V CDR1 and CDR2: LGHNA, YSLEER. CDR3 length: 14 residues. V lost 4 bases and J lost 7, with 17 bases in between. Study observations and caveats: Analyses of TCR breadth and depth may have underestimated total T cell responses.

The chain joins TRBV4-3 to TRBJ2-7; D may be TRBD1 (5 bases). This TCR was sampled from a person between 18 and 59 years old who received the Ad26.COV2.S COVID-19 vaccine or a placebo. Sequencing was performed on peripheral blood, taken in a trial of Ad26.COV2.S vaccine versus placebo. Written as DNA, the CDR3 is TGCGCCAGCAGCCGCGAAGTGGGGCTGGGGGAGCAGTACTTC. It translates to CASSREVGLGEQYF.